This T cell receptor (beta chain) was observed in a study of response to subunit inactivated influenza vaccine. Study-level results: New T cells are recruited in small numbers by each seasonal influenza vaccination, according to the authors' suggestion.

This clonotype has ten or more counts. Its target is not known. TCRdb re-analysed the RT-PCR reads in MiXCR, keeping a single row per CDR3 protein. The sample carries over 400,000 distinct CDR3 sequences, approximately 10% recorded once. This TCR was recovered from a man aged 50 or older who received an inactivated influenza vaccine. The sample in question was PBMCs from blood, obtained around seven weeks after vaccination.

The CDR3 protein is CASSYSGGGSPLHF. Written as DNA, the CDR3 is TGTGCCAGCAGTTACTCCGGGGGAGGCTCACCCCTCCACTTT. This chain uses TRBV6-2 or TRBV6-3 with TRBJ1-6; D is possibly TRBD1 (5 bases). The CDR3 contains 14 residues. The V gene lost 0 bases and the J gene lost 10 bases, with 10 bases spanning the gap. The V gene's germline CDR1 is MNHEY and CDR2 SVGEGT.